What follows is one TCR beta chain and its context. Recruited during active infection, patients (from Seattle) were subsequently followed longitudinally. The germline CDR1 and CDR2 sequences are SGHVS and FNYEAQ. Trimming at V came to 1 base and at J to 0 bases, leaving 7 bases not matched to a gene. The CDR3 covers 17 residues. These data originate in a study of blood T cell repertoires in COVID-19. Study-level information: Samples came from the United States, Italy and Spain, spanning acute and convalescent COVID-19. PBMCs, B-cell-depleted T cells, or T cells were the source of the cDNA or gDNA that made up the material.

In the authors' workflow: Counts of nucleated cells, estimated from reference gene primer amplification, were obtained. Clones were read by immunoSEQ multiplex PCR, and TCRdb kept only the in-frame ones, dropping some. That table furnishes V, J and clone size, whereas the DNA furnished D and trimming. The sample carries approximately 300,000 clones, approximately 84% recorded once. This chain joins TRBV7-6 and TRBJ2-7; TRBD2 matches at 9 bases. The sample consisted of peripheral blood. This TCR derives from a person between 70 and 80 years old with COVID-19, enrolled during active disease. The CDR3 DNA reads TGTGCCAGCAGCTTAGTGGTAGCGGGGGCAAGCTCCTACGAGCAGTACTTC. This translates into CASSLVVAGASSYEQYF.